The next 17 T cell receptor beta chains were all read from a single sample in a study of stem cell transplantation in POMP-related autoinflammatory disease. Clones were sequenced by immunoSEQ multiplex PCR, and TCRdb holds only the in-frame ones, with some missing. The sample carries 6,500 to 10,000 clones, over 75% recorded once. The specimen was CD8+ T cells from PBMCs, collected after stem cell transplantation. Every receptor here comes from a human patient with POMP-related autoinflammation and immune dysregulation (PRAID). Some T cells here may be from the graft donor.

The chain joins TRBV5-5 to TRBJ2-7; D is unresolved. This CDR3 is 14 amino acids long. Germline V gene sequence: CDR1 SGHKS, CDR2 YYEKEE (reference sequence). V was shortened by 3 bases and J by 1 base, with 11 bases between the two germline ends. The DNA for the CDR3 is TGTGCCAGCAGCTACCCCGGGTCTTCCTACGAGCAGTACGTC. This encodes CASSYPGSSYEQYV.

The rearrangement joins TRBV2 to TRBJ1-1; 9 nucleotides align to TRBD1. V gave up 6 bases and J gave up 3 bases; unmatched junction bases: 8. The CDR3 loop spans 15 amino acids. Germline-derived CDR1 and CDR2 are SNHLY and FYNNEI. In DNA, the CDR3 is TGTGCCAGCAGGCTTACAGGGGGCGCCTACACTGAAGCTTTCTTT. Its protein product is CASRLTGGAYTEAFF.

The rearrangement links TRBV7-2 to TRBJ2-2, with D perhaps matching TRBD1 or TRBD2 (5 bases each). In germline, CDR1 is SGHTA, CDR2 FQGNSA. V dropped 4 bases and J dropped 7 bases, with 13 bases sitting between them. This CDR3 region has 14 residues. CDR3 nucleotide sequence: TGTGCCAGCAGCTGGGACCTAGGGTACGGGGAGCTGTTTTTT. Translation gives CASSWDLGYGELFF.

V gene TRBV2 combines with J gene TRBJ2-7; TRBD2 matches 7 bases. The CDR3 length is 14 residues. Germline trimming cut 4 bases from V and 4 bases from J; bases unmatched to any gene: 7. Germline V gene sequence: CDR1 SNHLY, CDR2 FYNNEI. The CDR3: CASSVGPAGYEQYF. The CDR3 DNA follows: TGTGCCAGCAGTGTAGGCCCAGCGGGGTACGAGCAGTACTTC.

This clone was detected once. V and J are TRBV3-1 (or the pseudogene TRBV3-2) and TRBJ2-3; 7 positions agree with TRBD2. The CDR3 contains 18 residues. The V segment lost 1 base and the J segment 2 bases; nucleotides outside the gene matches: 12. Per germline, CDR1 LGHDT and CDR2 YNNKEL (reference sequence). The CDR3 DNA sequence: TGTGCCAGCAGCCAAGCCCCGTGGGACGGGAGGATCACAGATACGCAGTATTTT. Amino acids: CASSQAPWDGRITDTQYF.

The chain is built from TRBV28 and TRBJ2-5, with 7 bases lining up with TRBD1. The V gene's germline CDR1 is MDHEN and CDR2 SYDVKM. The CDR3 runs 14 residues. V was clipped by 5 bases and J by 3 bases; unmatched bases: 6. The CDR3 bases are TGTGCCAGCAGTATCGGGACAGAAAAAGAGACCCAGTACTTC. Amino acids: CASSIGTEKETQYF.

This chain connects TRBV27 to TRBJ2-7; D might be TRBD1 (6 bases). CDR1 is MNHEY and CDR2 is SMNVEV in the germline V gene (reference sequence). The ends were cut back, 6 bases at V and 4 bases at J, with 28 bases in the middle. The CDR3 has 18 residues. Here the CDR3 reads CASRAPLPDTGNPYEQYF. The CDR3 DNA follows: TGTGCCAGCAGGGCGCCCCTCCCCGATACAGGGAATCCTTACGAGCAGTACTTC.

The CDR3: CASSLDLTEIETQYF. CDR3 bases: TGTGCCAGCAGCTTAGATCTAACCGAGATAGAGACCCAGTACTTC. The rearrangement joins TRBV11-2 to TRBJ2-5; D is undetermined. V was cut by 0 bases and J by 4 bases, with 12 bases left in between. Germline V CDR1 and CDR2: SGHAT, FQNNGV. This CDR3 is 15 amino acids long.

As DNA, the CDR3 is TGTGCCAGCAGTGGAGGACTAGCGGGCCTTATTTACAATGAGCAGTTCTTC. This sequence encodes CASSGGLAGLIYNEQFF. The genes are TRBV25-1 and TRBJ2-1; TRBD2 agrees at 11 bases. The ends lost 4 bases at V and 4 bases at J; junction bases unmatched: 9. CDR3 length: 17 amino acids. In germline, CDR1 is MGHDK, CDR2 SYGVNS.

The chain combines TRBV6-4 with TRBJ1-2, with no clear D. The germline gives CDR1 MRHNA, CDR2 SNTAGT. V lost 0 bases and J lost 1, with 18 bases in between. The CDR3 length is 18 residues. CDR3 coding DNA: TGTGCCAGCAGTGACTCGAGTCAGTCTCATTGGGGTAACTATGGCTACACCTTC. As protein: CASSDSSQSHWGNYGYTF.

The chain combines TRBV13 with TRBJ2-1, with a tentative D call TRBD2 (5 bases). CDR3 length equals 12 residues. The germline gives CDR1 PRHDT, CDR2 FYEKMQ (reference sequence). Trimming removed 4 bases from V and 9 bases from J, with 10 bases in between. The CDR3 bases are TGTGCCAGCAGCTCGGGATTGAGTGAGCAGTTCTTC. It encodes CASSSGLSEQFF.

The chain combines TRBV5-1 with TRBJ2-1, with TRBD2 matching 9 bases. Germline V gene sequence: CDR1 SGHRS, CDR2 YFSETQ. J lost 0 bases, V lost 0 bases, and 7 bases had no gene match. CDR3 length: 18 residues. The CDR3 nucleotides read TGCGCCAGCAGCTTGGGGCCCTTAGCGGGAGTCTCCTACAATGAGCAGTTCTTC. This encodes CASSLGPLAGVSYNEQFF.

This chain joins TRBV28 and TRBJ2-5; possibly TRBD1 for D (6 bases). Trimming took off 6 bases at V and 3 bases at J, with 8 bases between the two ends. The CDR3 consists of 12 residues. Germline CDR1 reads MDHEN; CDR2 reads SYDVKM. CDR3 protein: CASRRTEETQYF. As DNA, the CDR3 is TGTGCCAGCAGGCGGACAGAAGAGACCCAGTACTTC.

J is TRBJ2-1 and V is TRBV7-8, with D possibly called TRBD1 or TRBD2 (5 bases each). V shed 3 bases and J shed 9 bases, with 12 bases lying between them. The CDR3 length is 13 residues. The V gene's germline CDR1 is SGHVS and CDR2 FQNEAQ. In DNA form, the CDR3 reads TGTGCCAGCAGCTTGAGTAGGGACCTTGAGCAGTTCTTC. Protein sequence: CASSLSRDLEQFF.

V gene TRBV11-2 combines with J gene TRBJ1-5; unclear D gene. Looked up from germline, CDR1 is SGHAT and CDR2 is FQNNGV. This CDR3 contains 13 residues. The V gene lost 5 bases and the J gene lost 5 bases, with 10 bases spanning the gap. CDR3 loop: CASSLRKYQPQHF. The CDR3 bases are TGTGCCAGCAGCCTTAGAAAGTATCAGCCCCAGCATTTT.

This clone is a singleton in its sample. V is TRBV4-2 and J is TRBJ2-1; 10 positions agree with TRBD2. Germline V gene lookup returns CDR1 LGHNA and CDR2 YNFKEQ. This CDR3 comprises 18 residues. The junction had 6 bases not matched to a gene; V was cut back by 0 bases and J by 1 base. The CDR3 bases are TGTGCCAGCAGCCAAGATTTACTAGCGGGGTTATCCTACAATGAGCAGTTCTTC. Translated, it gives CASSQDLLAGLSYNEQFF.

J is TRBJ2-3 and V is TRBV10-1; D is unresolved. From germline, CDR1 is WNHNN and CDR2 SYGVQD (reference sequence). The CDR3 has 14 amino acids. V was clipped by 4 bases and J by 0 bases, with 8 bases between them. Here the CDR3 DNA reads TGCGCCAGCAGTGGACTTCTAAGCACAGATACGCAGTATTTT. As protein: CASSGLLSTDTQYF.